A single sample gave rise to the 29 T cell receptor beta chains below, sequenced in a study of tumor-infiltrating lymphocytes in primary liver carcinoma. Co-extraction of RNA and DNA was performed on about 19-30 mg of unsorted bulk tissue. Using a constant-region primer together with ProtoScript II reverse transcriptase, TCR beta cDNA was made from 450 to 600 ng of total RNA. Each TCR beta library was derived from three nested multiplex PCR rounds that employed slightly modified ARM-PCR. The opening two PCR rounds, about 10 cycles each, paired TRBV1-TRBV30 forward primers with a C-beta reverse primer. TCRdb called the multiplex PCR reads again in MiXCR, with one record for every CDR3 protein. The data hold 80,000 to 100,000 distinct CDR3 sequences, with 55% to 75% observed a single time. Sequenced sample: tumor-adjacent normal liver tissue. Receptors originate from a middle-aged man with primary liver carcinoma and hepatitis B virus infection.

CDR3 amino acids: CASNPGALINYEQYF. The DNA for the CDR3 is TGTGCCAGCAACCCTGGGGCATTGATCAACTACGAGCAGTACTTC. This rearrangement joins TRBV7-9 to TRBJ2-7, with D tentatively TRBD1 (5 bases). The V gene's germline CDR1 is SEHNR and CDR2 FQNEAQ (reference sequence). The CDR3 is 15 residues long. The ends were cut back, 7 bases at V and 3 bases at J, with 19 bases in the middle.

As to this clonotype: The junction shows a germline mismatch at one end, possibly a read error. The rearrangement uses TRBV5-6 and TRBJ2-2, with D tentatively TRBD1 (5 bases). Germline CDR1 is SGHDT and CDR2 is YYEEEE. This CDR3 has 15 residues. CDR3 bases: TGTGCCAGCAGCTTGGGACTGGACAACAGCGGGGAGCTGTTTTTT. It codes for CASSLGLDNSGELFF.

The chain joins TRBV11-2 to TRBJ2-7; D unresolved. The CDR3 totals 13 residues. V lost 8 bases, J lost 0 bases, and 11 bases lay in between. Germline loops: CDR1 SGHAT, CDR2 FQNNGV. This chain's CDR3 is CASGRSSSYEQYF. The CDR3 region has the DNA TGTGCCAGCGGCCGGAGCAGCTCCTACGAGCAGTACTTC.

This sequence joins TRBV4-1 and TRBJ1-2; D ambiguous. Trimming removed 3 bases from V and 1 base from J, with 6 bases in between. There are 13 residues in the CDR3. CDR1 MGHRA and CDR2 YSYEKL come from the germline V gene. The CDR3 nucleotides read TGCGCCAGCAGCCAGGTAATTAACTATGGCTACACCTTC. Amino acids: CASSQVINYGYTF.

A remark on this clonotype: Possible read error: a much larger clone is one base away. CDR3 nucleotide sequence: TGCAGCGCTGCCCCTACAGGGAGGACTGGAGCTTTCTTT. It yields the protein CSAAPTGRTGAFF. This sequence joins TRBV29-1 and TRBJ1-1, with a tentative D call TRBD1 (6 bases). CDR1 is SQVTM and CDR2 is ANQGSEA in the germline V gene. This CDR3 is built from 13 residues.

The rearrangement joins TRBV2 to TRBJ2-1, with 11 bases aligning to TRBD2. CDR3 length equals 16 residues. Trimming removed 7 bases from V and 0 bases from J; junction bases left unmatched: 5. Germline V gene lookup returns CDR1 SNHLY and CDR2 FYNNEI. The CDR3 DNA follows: TGTGCCAGCAAGTCTAGCGGGGGGAGCTCCTACAATGAGCAGTTCTTC. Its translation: CASKSSGGSSYNEQFF.

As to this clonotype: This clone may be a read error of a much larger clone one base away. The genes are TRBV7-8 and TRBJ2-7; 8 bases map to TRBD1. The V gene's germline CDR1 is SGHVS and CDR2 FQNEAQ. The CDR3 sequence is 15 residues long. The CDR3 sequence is CASCLVAGGDYEQYF. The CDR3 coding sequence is TGTGCCAGCTGCTTAGTGGCAGGGGGCGACTACGAGCAGTACTTC.

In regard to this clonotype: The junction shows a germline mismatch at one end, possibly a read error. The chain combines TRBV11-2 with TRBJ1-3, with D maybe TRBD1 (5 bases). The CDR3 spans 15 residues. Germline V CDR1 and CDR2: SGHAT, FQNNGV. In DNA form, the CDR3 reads TGTGCCAACAGCTTATTCGGGGGTCCTGGAAACACCATATATTTT. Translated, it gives CANSLFGGPGNTIYF.

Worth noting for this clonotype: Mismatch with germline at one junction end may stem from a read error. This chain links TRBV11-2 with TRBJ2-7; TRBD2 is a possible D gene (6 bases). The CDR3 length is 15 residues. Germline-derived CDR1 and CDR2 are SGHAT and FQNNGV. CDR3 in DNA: TGTGCCAGCTGCCTCGGCGGGACTCTAGCCTACGAGCAATACTTC. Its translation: CASCLGGTLAYEQYF. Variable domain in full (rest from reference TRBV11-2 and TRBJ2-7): EAGVAQSPRYKIIEKRQSVAFWCNPISGHATLYWYQQILGQGPKLLIQFQNNGVVDDSQLPKDRFSAERLKGVDSTLKIQPAKLEDSAVYLCASCLGGTLAYEQYFGPGTRLTVT.

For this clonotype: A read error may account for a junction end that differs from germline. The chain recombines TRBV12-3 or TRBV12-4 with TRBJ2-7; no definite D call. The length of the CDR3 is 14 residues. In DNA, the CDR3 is TGTGCCAGCAGTTATACGAGAGGATCCTACGATCAGTACTTC. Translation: CASSYTRGSYDQYF.

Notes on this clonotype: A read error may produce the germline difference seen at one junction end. In nucleotides, the CDR3 is TGCGCCAGCAGCAGGTCTCTGGACTACGGTTACGCCTTC. Its translation: CASSRSLDYGYAF. This chain joins TRBV10-2 and TRBJ1-2; D not certain. The CDR3 has 13 residues. Germline V gives CDR1 WSHSY, CDR2 SAAADI.

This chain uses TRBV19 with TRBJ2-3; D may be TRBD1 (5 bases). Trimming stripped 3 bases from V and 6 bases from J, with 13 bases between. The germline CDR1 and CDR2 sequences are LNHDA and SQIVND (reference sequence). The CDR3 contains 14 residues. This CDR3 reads CASSMAGIVDTQYF. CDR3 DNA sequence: TGTGCCAGTAGTATGGCAGGGATCGTGGATACGCAGTATTTT.

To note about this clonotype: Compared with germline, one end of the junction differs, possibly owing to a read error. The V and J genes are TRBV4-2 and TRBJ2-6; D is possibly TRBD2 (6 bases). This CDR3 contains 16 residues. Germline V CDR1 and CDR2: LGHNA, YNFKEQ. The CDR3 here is CASSQDLGGRANVLIF. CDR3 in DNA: TGTGCCAGCAGCCAAGATCTCGGGGGTAGGGCCAACGTCCTGATTTTC.

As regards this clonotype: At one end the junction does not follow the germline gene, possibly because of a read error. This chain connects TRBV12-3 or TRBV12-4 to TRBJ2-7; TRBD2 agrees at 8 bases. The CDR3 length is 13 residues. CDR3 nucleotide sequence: TGTGCTAGCAGCTTGCGGGAGGTCTACGAGCAGTACTTC. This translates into CASSLREVYEQYF.

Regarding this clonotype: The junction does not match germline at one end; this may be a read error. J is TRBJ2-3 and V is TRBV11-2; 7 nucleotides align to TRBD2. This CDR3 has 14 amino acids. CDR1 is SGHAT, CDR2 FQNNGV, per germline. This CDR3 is CASNPRLASDTQYF. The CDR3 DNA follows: TGTGCCAGCAACCCCCGACTAGCATCAGATACACAGTATTTT.

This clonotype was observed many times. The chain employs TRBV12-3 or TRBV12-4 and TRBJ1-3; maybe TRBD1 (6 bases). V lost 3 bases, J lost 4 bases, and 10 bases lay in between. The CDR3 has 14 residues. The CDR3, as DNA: TGTGCCAGCAGTTTGGGGACATCCGGAAACACCATATATTTT. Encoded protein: CASSLGTSGNTIYF.

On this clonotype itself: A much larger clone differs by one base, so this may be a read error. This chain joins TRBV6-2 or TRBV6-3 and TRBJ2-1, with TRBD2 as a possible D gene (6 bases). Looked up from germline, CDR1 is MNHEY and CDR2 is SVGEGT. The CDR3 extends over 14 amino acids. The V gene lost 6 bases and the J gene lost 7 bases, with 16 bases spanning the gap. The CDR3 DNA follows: TGTGCCAGCAGAGGAGGGGAGACGGGGAATGAGCAGTTCTTC. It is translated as CASRGGETGNEQFF.

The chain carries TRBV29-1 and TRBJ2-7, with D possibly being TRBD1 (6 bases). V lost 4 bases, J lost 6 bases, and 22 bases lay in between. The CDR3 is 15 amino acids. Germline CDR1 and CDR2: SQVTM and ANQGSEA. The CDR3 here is CSVAVIPGQPGEQYF. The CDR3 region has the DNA TGCAGCGTTGCTGTAATCCCGGGACAACCAGGCGAGCAGTACTTC.

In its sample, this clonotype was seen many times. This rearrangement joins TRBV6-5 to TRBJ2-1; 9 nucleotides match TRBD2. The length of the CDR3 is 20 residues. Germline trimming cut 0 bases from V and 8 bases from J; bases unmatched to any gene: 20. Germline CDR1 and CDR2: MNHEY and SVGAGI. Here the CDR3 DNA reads TGTGCCAGCAGTTACTCGATAGTACGCCTAGCGGGACGAAGGTATGATGAGCAGTTCTTC. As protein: CASSYSIVRLAGRRYDEQFF.

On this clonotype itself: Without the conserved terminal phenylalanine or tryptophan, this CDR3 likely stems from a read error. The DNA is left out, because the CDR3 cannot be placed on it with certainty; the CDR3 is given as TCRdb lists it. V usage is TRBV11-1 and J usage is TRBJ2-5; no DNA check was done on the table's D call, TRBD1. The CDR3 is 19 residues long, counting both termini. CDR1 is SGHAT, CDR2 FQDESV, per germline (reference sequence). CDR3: CASSPPPVVRKDFQETQYS.

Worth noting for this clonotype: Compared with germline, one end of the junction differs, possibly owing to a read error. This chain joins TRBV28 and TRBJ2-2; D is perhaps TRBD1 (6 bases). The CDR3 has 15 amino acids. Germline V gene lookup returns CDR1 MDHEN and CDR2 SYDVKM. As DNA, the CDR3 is TGTGCCAGCGGAGGACAGCTTTCGAAGACCGGGGAGCTGTTTTTT. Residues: CASGGQLSKTGELFF.

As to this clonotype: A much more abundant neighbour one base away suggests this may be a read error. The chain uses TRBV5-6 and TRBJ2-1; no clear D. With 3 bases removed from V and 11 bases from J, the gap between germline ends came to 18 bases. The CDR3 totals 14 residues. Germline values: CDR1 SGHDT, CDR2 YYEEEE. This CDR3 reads CASSSLTKGNKQFF. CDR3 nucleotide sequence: TGTGCCAGCAGCTCGCTAACTAAGGGAAATAAGCAGTTCTTC.

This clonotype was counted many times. For the CDR3, the DNA is TGCAGCGTTGGGGCAGGAAAACTCTACGAGCAGTACTTC. Translated, it gives CSVGAGKLYEQYF. The genes are TRBV29-1 and TRBJ2-7; the D is unclear. V shed 4 bases and J shed 3 bases, with 13 bases lying between them. Germline V lookup: CDR1 SQVTM, CDR2 ANQGSEA. The CDR3 is made up of 13 amino acids.

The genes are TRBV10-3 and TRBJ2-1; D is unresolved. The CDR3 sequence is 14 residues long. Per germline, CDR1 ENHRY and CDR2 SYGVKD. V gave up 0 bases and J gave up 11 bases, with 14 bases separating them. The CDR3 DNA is TGTGCCATCAGTGAGTCTAGGGCGGCCGACAAGCAGTTCTTC. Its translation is CAISESRAADKQFF.

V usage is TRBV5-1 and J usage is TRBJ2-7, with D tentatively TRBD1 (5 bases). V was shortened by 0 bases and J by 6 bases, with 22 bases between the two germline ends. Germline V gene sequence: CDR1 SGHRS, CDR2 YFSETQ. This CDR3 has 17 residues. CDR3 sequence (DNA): TGCGCCAGCAGCTTGGATGTAGTGGGGCAGAGGTTGCGCGAGCAGTACTTC. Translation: CASSLDVVGQRLREQYF.

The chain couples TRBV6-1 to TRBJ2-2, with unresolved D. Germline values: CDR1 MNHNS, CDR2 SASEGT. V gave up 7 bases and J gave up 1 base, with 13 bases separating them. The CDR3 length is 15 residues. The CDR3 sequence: CASNAQPKNTGELFF. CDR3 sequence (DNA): TGTGCCAGCAACGCCCAGCCGAAGAACACCGGGGAGCTGTTTTTT.

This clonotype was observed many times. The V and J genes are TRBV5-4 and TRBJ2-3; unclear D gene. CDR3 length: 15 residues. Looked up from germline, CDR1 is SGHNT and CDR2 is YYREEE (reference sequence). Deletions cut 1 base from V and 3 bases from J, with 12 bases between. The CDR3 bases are TGTGCCAGCAGCTTGTCTAACCGCCTGACAGATACGCAGTATTTT. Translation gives CASSLSNRLTDTQYF.

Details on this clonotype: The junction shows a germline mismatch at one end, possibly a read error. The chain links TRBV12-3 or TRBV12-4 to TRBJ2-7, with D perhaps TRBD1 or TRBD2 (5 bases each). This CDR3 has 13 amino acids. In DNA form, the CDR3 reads TGTGCCAGCAGCCGGGACGGTTCCTACGGGCAGTACTTC. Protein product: CASSRDGSYGQYF.

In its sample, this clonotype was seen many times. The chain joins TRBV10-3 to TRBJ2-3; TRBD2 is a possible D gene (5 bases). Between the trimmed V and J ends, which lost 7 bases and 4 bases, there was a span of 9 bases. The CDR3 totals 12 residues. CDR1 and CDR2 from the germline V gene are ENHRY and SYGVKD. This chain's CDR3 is CAIMDGADTQYF. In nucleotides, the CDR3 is TGTGCCATCATGGACGGGGCAGATACGCAGTATTTT.